The clone carrying this T cell receptor (beta chain) has only a few counts. The data were obtained in a study of CD4 and CD8 cells across lung adenocarcinoma regions. Via MiXCR, TCRdb re-called the PCR reads, giving one row per CDR3 protein. The profile shows tens of thousands of distinct CDR3 sequences, 40% to 60% of them singletons. The CDR3 contains 16 residues. Trimming pared 4 bases from V and 0 bases from J, leaving 13 bases between. CDR1 and CDR2 from the germline V gene are MNHNS and SASEGT. The TCR comes from a male donor with lung adenocarcinoma. The CD4 and CD8 labels of this study may be unreliable. J is TRBJ1-5 and V is TRBV6-1, with D possibly TRBD1 on 6 matching bases. The material sequenced was CD8+ T cells from the center of a lung tumor. The chain's CDR3 is CASSADRRYSNQPQHF. In nucleotides, the CDR3 is TGTGCCAGCAGTGCTGACAGGAGATATAGCAATCAGCCCCAGCATTTT.